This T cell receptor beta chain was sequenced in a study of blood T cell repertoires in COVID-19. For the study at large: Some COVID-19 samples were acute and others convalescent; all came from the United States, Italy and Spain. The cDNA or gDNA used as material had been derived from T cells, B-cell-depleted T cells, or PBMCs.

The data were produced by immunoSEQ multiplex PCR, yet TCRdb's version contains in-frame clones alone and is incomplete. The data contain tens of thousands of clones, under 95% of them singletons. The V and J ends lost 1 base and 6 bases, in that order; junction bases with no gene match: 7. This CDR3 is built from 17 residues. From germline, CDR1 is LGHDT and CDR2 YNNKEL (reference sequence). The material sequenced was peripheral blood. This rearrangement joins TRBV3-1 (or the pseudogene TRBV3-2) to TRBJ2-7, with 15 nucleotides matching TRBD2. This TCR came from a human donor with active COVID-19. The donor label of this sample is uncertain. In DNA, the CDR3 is TGTGCCAGCAGCCAAGGTGGACTAGCGGGGGGGCCAAGCGAGCAGTACTTC. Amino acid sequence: CASSQGGLAGGPSEQYF.